Reported below is one T cell receptor beta chain. Its antigen is not identified. This record belongs to a study of identical twins. It was template switching that added a universal primer site, and there were unique molecular identifiers on the cDNA. Via MiXCR, TCRdb re-called the 5' RACE reads, giving one row per CDR3 protein. The sample includes approximately 1.8 million distinct CDR3 sequences, about 30% seen only once; the top ten take more than 0.25%. Study-wide results and caveats: Twins shared out-of-frame alpha sequences with excess low generation probability.

The sample taken for sequencing was cord blood. This sequence was found in a newborn girl in good health.

The CDR3 here is CSASSGVKNIQYF. The CDR3 bases are TGCAGTGCTAGTTCAGGGGTCAAAAACATTCAGTACTTC. The V gene is TRBV20-1, the J gene TRBJ2-4; TRBD1 is a possible D gene (6 bases). Germline CDR1 reads DFQATT; CDR2 reads SNEGSKA (reference sequence). Trimming took 3 bases from V and 3 from J, leaving 9 bases between them. This CDR3 contains 13 residues.